The T cell receptor beta chain under discussion was sequenced for a study of blood T cells in healthy people across ages. All donors came from Russia, were Caucasian and healthy, and spanned ages about 6 to 100. A single count supports this clonotype. Its antigen is not known. Study-wide results and caveats: Considered underestimates were the diversity estimates obtained from one million T cells.

A sample-barcoded 5' primer and a J-beta primer mix were used in a second PCR of about 6 to 11 cycles. One entry per CDR3 protein results from TCRdb running MiXCR on the 5' RACE reads. The table lists 1.5 million to 2 million distinct CDR3 sequences, 28% of them singletons. Per germline, CDR1 MNHEY and CDR2 SVGAGI. The V and J ends lost 8 bases and 0 bases respectively, with 10 bases between them. The CDR3 spans 13 residues. Material for sequencing was blood. The TCR sequence derives from a woman aged 30 to 39 in good health. The chain employs TRBV6-5 and TRBJ1-2; a possible D gene is TRBD1 (5 bases). In nucleotides, the CDR3 is TGTGCCAGCTGCGACAGAACTAACTATGGCTACACCTTC. This gives the protein CASCDRTNYGYTF.